This T cell receptor (beta chain) was captured by sequencing in a study of T cell repertoires in cytomegalovirus infection (dated by TCRdb to between 2019 and 2020). General notes on the study: Donor HLA type was relevant to the analysis, because carriage of CMV infection together with the matching HLA type was indicated by public TCR beta signatures.

This clonotype turned up a few times. Its antigen is not yet known. No base quality information exists; no much larger clone differs at one position. The CDR3 numbers 14 residues from cysteine through phenylalanine. The only DNA kept is the CDR3, 42 bases in frame from the first base. V is reduced by 5 bases and J by 6 bases, leaving a spacing of 15 bases between them. Reading the germline V gene gives CDR1 SGHVS and CDR2 FQNEAQ. Here is what the overall study found, with its caveats: The ex vivo response was dominated by HLA-C-restricted CMV-specific TCR beta clonotypes, which also provided the single most frequent clonotype in two of eight donors. Cumulative frequency of public TCR beta family members discriminated carriers of CMV infection plus the relevant HLA type in this cohort and an independent roughly 330-donor cohort.

Sequencing instrument: Illumina HiSeq 1500. TCRdb reanalyzed the raw reads on its own, using fastp at Q25 for trimming and MiXCR for clone calling, and kept in-frame beta chains. Rows with a matching CDR3 protein are joined into one entry that keeps the most common DNA and genes. The sample has around 170,000 distinct CDR3 sequences on record, roughly 15% of them singletons. Roughly a sixth of the sample lies in the top ten. Recombination joined TRBV7-8 with TRBJ2-3; the D region is possibly TRBD1 or TRBD2, each matching across 5 bases. What was sequenced was CD8+ T cells from PBMCs. The receptor was isolated from a human donor in good health (CMV status not recorded). Some clones in this sample may be carry-over from other donors' samples. The CDR3 sequence is CASSNRGESDTQYF. The bases read TGTGCCAGCAGCAACCGGGGCGAATCGGATACGCAGTATTTT.